Presented here are 29 T cell receptor beta chains from one specimen sequenced in a study of early T cells in non-severe SARS-CoV-2 infection. Each CDR3 protein gets one entry after TCRdb re-called the 5' RACE reads with MiXCR. The table shows approximately 50,000 distinct CDR3 sequences, with around 9.1% occurring only once. Sequenced sample: whole blood. These receptors originate from an adult who was a healthcare worker with PCR-confirmed SARS-CoV-2 infection or an uninfected control (not recorded which).

The sample holds many counts of this clonotype. The chain joins TRBV7-9 to TRBJ1-4; 7 bases map to TRBD1. The CDR3 loop spans 16 amino acids. Germline lookup yields CDR1 SEHNR and CDR2 FQNEAQ (reference sequence). V dropped 5 bases and J dropped 0; count of bases not matched to a gene: 6. The CDR3 loop is CASSKNQGATNEKLFF. The CDR3 coding sequence is TGTGCCAGCAGCAAGAACCAGGGGGCAACTAATGAAAAACTGTTTTTT.

Many counts were recorded for this clonotype. This rearrangement joins TRBV29-1 to TRBJ2-7, with 8 bases that match TRBD2. J lost 4 bases, V lost 5 bases, and 10 bases had no gene match. This CDR3 region has 14 residues. Germline loops: CDR1 SQVTM, CDR2 ANQGSEA. The CDR3 nucleotides read TGCAGCGTTAACCCGGGACTAGGTGATTACGAGCAGTACTTC. Translating it yields CSVNPGLGDYEQYF.

The genes are TRBV10-3 and TRBJ2-5; TRBD2 aligns across 7 bases. In germline, CDR1 is ENHRY, CDR2 SYGVKD. This CDR3 is 15 amino acids long. V dropped 2 bases and J dropped 1; count of bases not matched to a gene: 4. The CDR3 DNA is TGTGCCATCAGTGAGACAGCGGGGCTCCAAGAGACCCAGTACTTC. Residues: CAISETAGLQETQYF.

This clonotype was recorded at least ten times. J is TRBJ2-2 and V is TRBV28; D unresolved. V lost 6 bases and J 6 bases, leaving 17 bases between the germline ends. The CDR3 has 15 residues. CDR1 is MDHEN, CDR2 SYDVKM, per germline. The CDR3 region has the DNA TGTGCCAGCAGCCCCGGCGGCGTTACGGCCGGGGAGCTGTTTTTT. Amino acid sequence: CASSPGGVTAGELFF.

At least ten counts were recorded for this clonotype. The V gene is TRBV5-1, the J gene TRBJ2-3; D not certain. V lost 4 bases, J lost 2 bases, and 5 bases lay in between. The V gene's germline CDR1 is SGHRS and CDR2 YFSETQ. The CDR3 totals 12 residues. CDR3 sequence reads: CASSPPTDTQYF. The CDR3 nucleotides are TGCGCCAGCAGCCCCCCCACAGATACGCAGTATTTT.

This clonotype has at least ten counts. The J gene is TRBJ2-5, the V gene TRBV10-2; perhaps TRBD2 as D (6 bases). V gave up 11 bases and J gave up 5 bases, with 12 bases separating them. CDR1 and CDR2 (germline): WSHSY, SAAADI. The CDR3 is made up of 11 amino acids. CDR3 nucleotides: TGCGCCGGAGGGCGCGGGGAGACCCAGTACTTC. It encodes CAGGRGETQYF.

This clonotype was counted at least ten times. The chain has TRBV2 and TRBJ1-4; 7 nucleotides agree with TRBD1. This CDR3 has 15 amino acids. V shed 4 bases and J 1 base; nucleotides not matched to a gene: 3. Germline CDR1 reads SNHLY; CDR2 reads FYNNEI. CDR3: CASSGWTGTNEKLFF. The CDR3 region has the DNA TGTGCCAGCAGTGGATGGACAGGAACTAATGAAAAACTGTTTTTT.

The chain is built from TRBV7-2 and TRBJ2-1; 9 nucleotides agree with TRBD2. With 1 base clipped from V and 3 bases from J, the junction kept 7 bases outside the gene matches. Germline V CDR1 and CDR2: SGHTA, FQGNSA. This CDR3 has 17 amino acids. CDR3 sequence reads: CASSLGLGTSSYNEQFF. CDR3 DNA sequence: TGTGCCAGCAGCTTAGGTCTCGGGACTAGCAGCTACAATGAGCAGTTCTTC.

This clonotype came up many times. The chain combines TRBV20-1 with TRBJ2-7; 7 bases align to TRBD2. This CDR3 is built from 12 residues. Trimming at V came to 8 bases and at J to 0 bases, leaving 4 bases not matched to a gene. The germline V gene has CDR1 DFQATT and CDR2 SNEGSKA (reference sequence). CDR3 DNA: TGCAGTCTCAGCGGGGTCTCCTACGAGCAGTACTTC. Amino acids: CSLSGVSYEQYF.

V is TRBV5-4 and J is TRBJ1-1; D is uncertain. In germline, CDR1 is SGHNT, CDR2 YYREEE (reference sequence). Trimming stripped 3 bases from V and 0 bases from J, with 15 bases between. This CDR3 region has 16 residues. The DNA of the CDR3 is TGTGCCAGCAGCTCGCTCAGGCACCCCATGAACACTGAAGCTTTCTTT. Residues: CASSSLRHPMNTEAFF.

This chain joins TRBV28 and TRBJ1-1; D call uncertain. The CDR3 contains 12 residues. Germline V gene sequence: CDR1 MDHEN, CDR2 SYDVKM. Trimming took off 6 bases at V and 3 bases at J, with 8 bases between the two ends. The DNA of the CDR3 is TGTGCCAGCAGCCCTGTATACACTGAAGCTTTCTTT. Translated: CASSPVYTEAFF.

The sample holds many counts of this clonotype. This chain connects TRBV19 to TRBJ1-4; D is uncertain. Trimming cost V 4 bases and J 0 bases, with 12 bases left between them. Per the germline V gene, CDR1 is LNHDA and CDR2 is SQIVND (reference sequence). The CDR3 totals 16 residues. The CDR3 loop reads CASSTLRPATNEKLFF. The CDR3 coding sequence is TGTGCCAGTAGTACCCTACGACCGGCAACTAATGAAAAACTGTTTTTT.

This clonotype turned up a few times. V and J are TRBV13 and TRBJ2-1; 13 bases are shared with TRBD2. The CDR3 spans 21 residues. After removal of 2 bases from V and 0 bases from J, the junction contained 13 bases not matched to a gene. Germline V gene sequence: CDR1 PRHDT, CDR2 FYEKMQ (reference sequence). The CDR3 nucleotides read TGTGCCAGCAGCTTACCCGCGTACGGACTAGCGGGAGATGGCTCCTACAATGAGCAGTTCTTC. Protein: CASSLPAYGLAGDGSYNEQFF.

This clonotype appeared many times. The V and J genes are TRBV6-5 and TRBJ2-7; TRBD2 is a possible D gene (6 bases). Germline lookup yields CDR1 MNHEY and CDR2 SVGAGI. The CDR3 extends over 16 amino acids. V was trimmed by 0 bases and J by 2 bases, leaving 14 bases between them. This CDR3 reads CASSYSGGTVAYEQYF. The CDR3 DNA is TGTGCCAGCAGTTACTCGGGCGGGACTGTAGCCTACGAGCAGTACTTC.

In this sample, this clonotype turned up a few times. The chain links TRBV27 to TRBJ2-7, with TRBD2 matching over 7 bases. The V segment lost 6 bases and the J segment 2 bases; nucleotides outside the gene matches: 10. The CDR3 consists of 15 residues. Germline V gives CDR1 MNHEY, CDR2 SMNVEV (reference sequence). CDR3 region: CASSPSGRRTYEQYF. Written as DNA, the CDR3 is TGTGCCAGCAGCCCTAGCGGCAGAAGGACCTACGAGCAGTACTTC.

A few counts support this clonotype. V and J are TRBV29-1 and TRBJ2-1; D call uncertain. In germline, CDR1 is SQVTM, CDR2 ANQGSEA. V was pared by 6 bases and J by 4 bases, with 19 bases between. This CDR3 spans 15 amino acids. The CDR3 DNA reads as TGCAGCGTCCCTCCTCGCTTGGGTGTTTACAATGAGCAGTTCTTC. This gives the protein CSVPPRLGVYNEQFF.

The gene calls are TRBV20-1 and TRBJ2-7, with D uncertain. V lost 3 bases, J lost 4 bases, and 7 bases lay in between. Germline V gene data show CDR1 as DFQATT and CDR2 as SNEGSKA (reference sequence). This CDR3 has 11 residues. This CDR3 reads CSASPSYEQYF. In DNA, the CDR3 is TGCAGTGCTAGTCCTAGTTACGAGCAGTACTTC.

The chain couples TRBV24-1 to TRBJ2-1, with D possibly TRBD1 on 7 matching bases. V was cut by 5 bases and J by 14 bases, with 12 bases left in between. CDR3 length equals 11 residues. Germline CDR1 is KGHDR and CDR2 is SFDVKD. The CDR3 DNA follows: TGTGCCACCAGTGCAGGGGGGAGAAAGTTCTTC. This encodes CATSAGGRKFF.

In its sample, this clonotype was seen a few times. The genes are TRBV6-6 and TRBJ1-1; 7 bases match TRBD1. V lost 5 bases, J lost 6 bases, and 3 bases stayed unmatched. The germline CDR1 and CDR2 sequences are MNHNY and SVGAGI (reference sequence). The CDR3 extends over 12 amino acids. Here the CDR3 DNA reads TGTGCCAGCAGTCCCGGGACAGCTGAAGCTTTCTTT. Its translation: CASSPGTAEAFF.

This clonotype was counted only a few times. The genes are TRBV7-9 and TRBJ2-7; 14 nucleotides match TRBD2. The CDR3 runs to 16 residues. The V gene's germline CDR1 is SEHNR and CDR2 FQNEAQ (reference sequence). The V gene end was trimmed by 4 bases and the J gene end by 5 bases; junction bases not matched to a gene: 7. CDR3 in DNA: TGTGCCAGCAGCTGGACTAGCGGGGGGACAGGGGACGAGCAGTACTTC. Translated, it gives CASSWTSGGTGDEQYF.

Many counts were recorded for this clonotype. V and J are TRBV3-1 and TRBJ2-7, with 10 bases that match TRBD1. V trimming: 1 base; J trimming: 2 bases; junction bases outside the gene matches: 5. CDR3 length: 16 amino acids. Per germline, CDR1 LGHDT and CDR2 YNNKEL (reference sequence). CDR3 nucleotide sequence: TGTGCCAGCAGCCAAGGACCCGGGACAGGGGCCTACGAGCAGTACTTC. Translated: CASSQGPGTGAYEQYF.

This clonotype appeared a few times. This chain links TRBV2 with TRBJ2-2; D remains unclear. Germline V gene lookup returns CDR1 SNHLY and CDR2 FYNNEI. CDR3 length equals 14 residues. V lost 7 bases and J 3 bases, leaving 12 bases between the germline ends. CDR3 nucleotide sequence: TGTGCCAGCAAGGTGGATGGGCACACCGGGGAGCTGTTTTTT. Translating gives CASKVDGHTGELFF.

V usage is TRBV20-1 and J usage is TRBJ2-7; D perhaps matches TRBD2 (5 bases). The CDR3 runs 15 residues. Germline V gene data show CDR1 as DFQATT and CDR2 as SNEGSKA (reference sequence). The germline V and J ends were trimmed by 6 bases and 5 bases, with 23 bases remaining between them. CDR3 bases: TGCAGTGCCCCAGACGAAAAGGGAGTTTATGACGAGCAGTACTTC. Its protein product is CSAPDEKGVYDEQYF.

This clonotype came up many times. The chain combines TRBV30 with TRBJ1-2; D call uncertain. CDR3 length: 14 residues. The germline gives CDR1 GTSNPN, CDR2 SVGIG (reference sequence). The V gene lost 0 bases and the J gene lost 2 bases, with 10 bases spanning the gap. Here the CDR3 reads CAWSVLGRNYGYTF. The CDR3, as DNA: TGTGCCTGGAGTGTACTGGGCAGGAACTATGGCTACACCTTC.

The chain is built from TRBV5-1 and TRBJ2-3, with 10 positions matching TRBD2. This CDR3 is 18 amino acids long. Germline V gives CDR1 SGHRS, CDR2 YFSETQ. The V and J ends lost 4 bases and 6 bases, in that order; junction bases with no gene match: 17. The DNA of the CDR3 is TGCGCCAGCAGCCCCCTTTCTGTGGCTAGCGGGAGAGCGGATACGCAGTATTTT. Translated: CASSPLSVASGRADTQYF. The full variable domain, rest sourced from reference TRBV5-1 and TRBJ2-3, is KAGVTQTPRYLIKTRGQQVTLSCSPISGHRSVSWYQQTPGQGLQFLFEYFSETQRNKGNFPGRFSGRQFSNSRSEMNVSTLELGDSALYLCASSPLSVASGRADTQYFGPGTRLTVL.

This chain links TRBV6-1 with TRBJ1-2; D remains unclear. V lost 3 bases and J lost 4, with 6 bases in between. Germline assignment: CDR1 MNHNS and CDR2 SASEGT. This CDR3 is built from 12 residues. In DNA, the CDR3 is TGTGCCAGCAGTGAGGGATTCTATGGCTACACCTTC. Translating gives CASSEGFYGYTF.

In this sample, this clonotype turned up many times. V gene TRBV28 combines with J gene TRBJ1-3; D gene ambiguous. In germline, CDR1 is MDHEN, CDR2 SYDVKM. Trimming pared 3 bases from V and 8 bases from J, leaving 20 bases between. The CDR3 has 16 amino acids. CDR3 loop: CASSLTAPRLGDTIYF. The CDR3 DNA reads as TGTGCCAGCAGTTTGACTGCCCCGCGCTTGGGAGACACCATATATTTT. Variable domain in full (rest from reference TRBV28 and TRBJ1-3): DVKVTQSSRYLVKRTGEKVFLECVQDMDHENMFWYRQDPGLGLRLIYFSYDVKMKEKGDIPEGYSVSREKKERFSLILESASTNQTSMYLCASSLTAPRLGDTIYFGEGSWLTVV.

This clonotype occurred a few times. The rearrangement links TRBV28 to TRBJ2-5; tentative D call: TRBD2 (7 bases). CDR3 length: 15 residues. Trimming shortened V by 6 bases and J by 0 bases, and 14 bases separated the two germline ends. Germline V gene sequence: CDR1 MDHEN, CDR2 SYDVKM. The CDR3 protein is CASSEGGMHQETQYF. CDR3 bases: TGTGCCAGCAGCGAGGGGGGGATGCACCAAGAGACCCAGTACTTC.

This clonotype was counted at least ten times. The rearrangement uses TRBV13 and TRBJ2-2; tentative D call: TRBD2 (5 bases). Per germline, CDR1 PRHDT and CDR2 FYEKMQ (reference sequence). The V gene lost 6 bases and the J gene lost 7 bases, with 18 bases spanning the gap. This CDR3 has 15 residues. In DNA, the CDR3 is TGTGCCAGCAGTCCCCCGGGGTCGGCAAACGGGGAGCTGTTTTTT. This gives the protein CASSPPGSANGELFF.